This passage covers 8 T cell receptor beta chains from one sample sequenced in a study of T cells after yellow fever vaccination. TCRdb re-called the 5' RACE reads with MiXCR, one entry per CDR3 protein. This repertoire shows over 85,000 distinct CDR3 sequences, 8% to 10% found once; its top ten account for roughly 17%. The sample here was CD8+ T cells not binding an NS4B(214-222) dextramer, sorted from PBMCs, taken roughly 15 days after the first yellow fever vaccination. These TCRs come from a man between 18 and 29 years old who received the YFV17D yellow fever vaccine.

This clonotype was seen only a few times. V usage is TRBV6-1 and J usage is TRBJ2-1, with 12 bases that match TRBD1. Germline assignment: CDR1 MNHNS and CDR2 SASEGT. The CDR3 runs to 15 residues. Trimming at V came to 5 bases and at J to 10 bases, leaving 9 bases not matched to a gene. This CDR3 is CASSSTGTGGIEQFF. The CDR3 DNA reads as TGTGCCAGCAGTAGCACCGGGACAGGGGGCATAGAGCAGTTCTTC.

This chain connects TRBV7-8 to TRBJ2-5; a possible D gene is TRBD1 (6 bases). This CDR3 is built from 14 residues. The ends were cut back, 6 bases at V and 0 bases at J, with 11 bases in the middle. CDR1 is SGHVS, CDR2 FQNEAQ, per germline. CDR3 nucleotides: TGTGCCAGCAGACTACAGGGATACCAAGAGACCCAGTACTTC. This encodes CASRLQGYQETQYF.

This clonotype was found a few times. The chain links TRBV4-3 to TRBJ1-4; TRBD1 matches at 9 bases. The germline CDR1 and CDR2 sequences are LGHNA and YSLEER. The CDR3 sequence is 16 residues long. V lost 1 base, J lost 5 bases, and 5 bases stayed unmatched. Written as DNA, the CDR3 is TGCGCCAGCAGCCAAGCCCCCGGGACAGGGAATGAAAAACTGTTTTTT. Its translation is CASSQAPGTGNEKLFF.

This clonotype has just a few counts. This chain uses TRBV6-5 with TRBJ1-1, with TRBD1 as a possible D gene (6 bases). This CDR3 is 13 amino acids long. Germline CDR1 reads MNHEY; CDR2 reads SVGAGI. The V gene lost 8 bases and the J gene lost 6 bases, with 16 bases spanning the gap. For the CDR3, the DNA is TGTGCCAGCGGGGGGGGGGGCTTCGCTGAAGCTTTCTTT. Translation: CASGGGGFAEAFF.

The rearrangement joins TRBV4-3 to TRBJ1-1; the match to TRBD1 covers 7 bases. The trim removed 6 bases at V and 3 bases at J, leaving 25 bases unmatched. The CDR3 is made up of 20 amino acids. CDR1 and CDR2 (germline): LGHNA, YSLEER. CDR3 sequence (DNA): TGCGCCAGCAGAGAGAGTGTGCTTCGACCGACAGGGCAGGTTGACACTGAAGCTTTCTTT. As protein: CASRESVLRPTGQVDTEAFF.

There are a few counts of this clonotype. This chain connects TRBV7-9 to TRBJ2-5; D may correspond to TRBD1 or TRBD2 (5 bases each). In germline, CDR1 is SEHNR, CDR2 FQNEAQ (reference sequence). The CDR3 totals 15 residues. Trimming took 0 bases from V and 4 from J, leaving 12 bases between them. CDR3 DNA sequence: TGTGCCAGCAGCTTAGCAGAGGGGAAACGAGAGACCCAGTACTTC. Protein product: CASSLAEGKRETQYF.

This CDR3 is CAISETVNTEAFF. DNA of the CDR3: TGTGCCATCAGTGAGACAGTGAACACTGAAGCTTTCTTT. This chain links TRBV10-3 with TRBJ1-1; D gene unclear. V gave up 2 bases and J gave up 0 bases, with 4 bases separating them. This CDR3 comprises 13 residues. Germline loops: CDR1 ENHRY, CDR2 SYGVKD.

This clonotype was seen ten or more times. The V gene is TRBV4-1, the J gene TRBJ2-7, with D perhaps given as TRBD1 or TRBD2 (5 bases each). Germline V gene data show CDR1 as MGHRA and CDR2 as YSYEKL. The CDR3 runs 17 residues. V was trimmed by 2 bases and J by 0 bases, leaving 17 bases between them. CDR3 protein: CASSQLTGTTSSYEQYF. CDR3 nucleotide sequence: TGCGCCAGCAGCCAACTGACCGGGACGACGAGCTCCTACGAGCAGTACTTC.